The present TCR beta chain was sequenced within a study of shared clonotypes between healthy human individuals. As to this clone: Its antigen is still unknown.

The CDR3 loop spans 14 amino acids. Germline-derived CDR1 and CDR2 are SEHNR and FQNEAQ (reference sequence). Losses at the gene ends were 5 bases for V and 4 bases for J; bases not matched to a gene: 7. Method: immunoSEQ multiplex PCR; TCRdb's copy keeps in-frame clones and lacks some. The data hold hundreds of thousands of clones, with roughly three quarters observed a single time. Study-wide results and caveats: Exclusively blood specimens were collected; tissue repertoires likely differ.

The sample comprised PBMCs. The sequence came from a woman aged 40 to 50 in good health. Some clones in this sample may be carry-over from other donors' samples. The chain couples TRBV7-9 to TRBJ2-7; 8 positions agree with TRBD1. The DNA of the CDR3 is TGTGCCAGCAGCCGGACAGGGAGGACATACGAGCAGTACTTC. It translates to CASSRTGRTYEQYF.